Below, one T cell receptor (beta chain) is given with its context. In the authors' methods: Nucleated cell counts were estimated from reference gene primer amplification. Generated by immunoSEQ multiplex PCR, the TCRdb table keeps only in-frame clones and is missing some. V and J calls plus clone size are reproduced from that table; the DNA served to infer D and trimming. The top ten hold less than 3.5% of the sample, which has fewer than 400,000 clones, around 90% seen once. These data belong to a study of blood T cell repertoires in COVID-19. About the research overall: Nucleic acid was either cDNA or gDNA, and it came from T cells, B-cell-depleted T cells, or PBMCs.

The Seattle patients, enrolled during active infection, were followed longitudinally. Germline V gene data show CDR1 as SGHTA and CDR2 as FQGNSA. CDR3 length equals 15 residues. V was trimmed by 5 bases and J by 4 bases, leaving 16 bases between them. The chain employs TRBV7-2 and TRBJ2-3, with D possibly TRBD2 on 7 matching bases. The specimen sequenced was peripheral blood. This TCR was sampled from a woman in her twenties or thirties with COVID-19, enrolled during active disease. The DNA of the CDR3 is TGTGCCAGCAGCAAAAGGGGGGGAACCGCAGATACGCAGTATTTT. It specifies CASSKRGGTADTQYF.